This TCR beta chain came from a study of identifying expanded T cells in peripheral blood. Clones were sequenced by immunoSEQ multiplex PCR, and TCRdb holds only the in-frame ones, with some missing. The table lists about 100,000 clones, approximately 90% of them singletons, with roughly 17% in the top ten. The sequencing sample was made of blood. This receptor was taken from a person aged 18 to 70 in good health.

The CDR3 region has the DNA TGTGCCAGCAGCGCCAGCGATGAGCAGTTCTTC. Its translation is CASSASDEQFF. This chain links TRBV9 with TRBJ2-1; D unclear. The V gene lost 3 bases and the J gene lost 8 bases, with 6 bases spanning the gap. Germline V gene lookup returns CDR1 SGDLS and CDR2 YYNGEE. The CDR3 runs 11 residues.